These 21 T cell receptor beta chains originate from one sample sequenced in a study of T-cell reconstitution after alpha-beta-depleted transplantation in children. A library of TCRbeta sequences, prepared with unique molecular identifiers, was generated. TCRdb reanalysed the PCR reads using MiXCR and keeps one entry per CDR3 protein. The repertoire includes some 840,000 distinct CDR3 sequences, 15% to 20% of them detected once, and around 5.3% sits in the top ten. The sample consisted of PBMCs, mostly from graft donor cells, taken 360 days after TCRalphabeta/CD19-depleted stem cell transplant. All receptors come from a male patient younger than 18 who had a stem cell transplant for acute lymphoblastic leukemia, so the T cells may come from the graft donor.

The chain is built from TRBV15 and TRBJ2-2; D is unresolved. Trimming pared 1 base from V and 4 bases from J, leaving 10 bases between. The CDR3 sequence is 15 residues long. Germline V gives CDR1 LNHNV, CDR2 YYDKDF (reference sequence). CDR3 sequence (DNA): TGTGCCACCAGCAGAGCGTCGCTTTCCACCGGGGAGCTGTTTTTT. Translated: CATSRASLSTGELFF.

The table lists this clonotype with a few counts. The chain couples TRBV6-5 to TRBJ2-2; possible D gene TRBD2, 5 bases. This CDR3 has 16 amino acids. In germline, CDR1 is MNHEY, CDR2 SVGAGI. Trimming cost V 0 bases and J 0 bases, with 8 bases left between them. The CDR3: CASSYSATTNTGELFF. The CDR3, as DNA: TGTGCCAGCAGTTACTCGGCGACTACGAACACCGGGGAGCTGTTTTTT.

The sample holds a few counts of this clonotype. The V and J genes are TRBV27 and TRBJ2-1; TRBD2 matches 8 bases. The germline V gene has CDR1 MNHEY and CDR2 SMNVEV (reference sequence). The CDR3 sequence is 15 residues long. Trimming removed 2 bases from V and 9 bases from J; junction bases left unmatched: 9. CDR3 sequence: CASSLNVRSGIEQFF. In nucleotides, the CDR3 is TGTGCCAGCAGTTTAAATGTTCGTAGCGGGATTGAGCAGTTCTTC.

The CDR3 DNA reads as TGTGCCAGCAGCTCAGGACTAGCGGGAGGGCTCAGTGAGCAGTTCTTC. It codes for CASSSGLAGGLSEQFF. The V gene is TRBV7-3, the J gene TRBJ2-1, with 15 bases that match TRBD2. CDR1 SGHTA and CDR2 FQGTGA come from the germline V gene. Trimming at V came to 4 bases and at J to 9 bases, leaving 7 bases not matched to a gene. This CDR3 is 16 amino acids long.

This clonotype was detected ten times or more. The chain joins TRBV12-3 or TRBV12-4 to TRBJ2-2; D is perhaps TRBD1 (6 bases). The CDR3 contains 15 residues. The germline V and J ends were trimmed by 5 bases and 5 bases, with 15 bases remaining between them. CDR3: CASSAQGRGTGELFF. CDR3 in DNA: TGTGCCAGCAGTGCACAGGGTCGGGGAACCGGGGAGCTGTTTTTT.

In its sample, this clonotype was seen a few times. The rearrangement joins TRBV7-6 to TRBJ2-7; TRBD1 might be the D (6 bases). From germline, CDR1 is SGHVS and CDR2 FNYEAQ. V was clipped by 5 bases and J by 4 bases, with 12 bases between them. The CDR3 extends over 13 amino acids. CDR3: CASSAGQRYEQYF. The CDR3 coding sequence is TGTGCCAGCAGCGCCGGACAGAGATACGAGCAGTACTTC.

The V call is TRBV9, the J call TRBJ2-3, with 8 bases identical to TRBD2. The germline V gene encodes CDR1 SGDLS and CDR2 YYNGEE. V trimming: 3 bases; J trimming: 1 base; junction bases outside the gene matches: 7. This CDR3 has 16 amino acids. CDR3 bases: TGTGCCAGCAGCGGTAGCGGGACCCCAGGCACAGATACGCAGTATTTT. Protein product: CASSGSGTPGTDTQYF.

The rearrangement links TRBV7-9 to TRBJ2-3, with TRBD1 matching over 7 bases. J gave up 3 bases and V 6 bases, and 9 bases lay outside the gene matches. Germline V gives CDR1 SEHNR, CDR2 FQNEAQ (reference sequence). The CDR3 runs 15 residues. The CDR3 here is CASSYGPGGTDTQYF. The CDR3 nucleotides read TGTGCCAGCAGTTACGGACCAGGGGGTACAGATACGCAGTATTTT.

This clonotype has only a few counts. V and J are TRBV24-1 and TRBJ2-5; a possible D gene is TRBD1 (6 bases). CDR1 is KGHDR and CDR2 is SFDVKD in the germline V gene. With 0 bases removed from V and 2 bases from J, the gap between germline ends came to 21 bases. The CDR3 length is 19 residues. DNA for the CDR3: TGTGCCACCAGTGATTTGGCACCTACAGCGGAGAGGGGGCAAGAGACCCAGTACTTC. Translation: CATSDLAPTAERGQETQYF.

The sample holds many counts of this clonotype. This chain links TRBV6-1 with TRBJ1-5; possibly TRBD1 for D (5 bases). Trimming took 6 bases from V and 6 from J, leaving 15 bases between them. This CDR3 region has 14 residues. Germline assignment: CDR1 MNHNS and CDR2 SASEGT. The chain's CDR3 is CASRQTGGRQPQHF. CDR3 in DNA: TGTGCCAGCAGACAAACGGGGGGTCGTCAGCCCCAGCATTTT.

This chain links TRBV12-5 with TRBJ2-1; maybe TRBD2 (6 bases). Germline loops: CDR1 LGHNT, CDR2 FRNRAP. Trimming removed 7 bases at V and 0 bases at J, with 16 bases between. The CDR3 is made up of 16 amino acids. Written as DNA, the CDR3 is TGTGCTAGTGATGCACCCGGACTAATCTCCTACAATGAGCAGTTCTTC. Protein: CASDAPGLISYNEQFF.

This clonotype was observed at least ten times. This rearrangement joins TRBV12-3 or TRBV12-4 to TRBJ1-1, with D perhaps TRBD1 (5 bases). The CDR3 sequence is 14 residues long. Trimming cost V 2 bases and J 6 bases, with 13 bases left between them. In DNA form, the CDR3 reads TGTGCCAGCAGTTTACAGGGACGGGCGGCTGAAGCTTTCTTT. Protein product: CASSLQGRAAEAFF.

This clonotype has just a few counts. The rearrangement links TRBV9 to TRBJ2-4; unclear D gene. CDR1 SGDLS and CDR2 YYNGEE come from the germline V gene. The CDR3 is 13 residues long. CDR3 DNA: TGTCCATCGGAGACCCAAGCCAAAAACATTCAGTACTTC. This codes for CPSETQAKNIQYF.

The chain links TRBV6-9 to TRBJ1-4; 8 bases align to TRBD1. Trimming took 0 bases from V and 4 from J; bases not matched to a gene: 7. This CDR3 comprises 17 residues. The germline V gene has CDR1 MNHGY and CDR2 SVAAGI. The CDR3 region is CASSYSSTGQDNEKLFF. In nucleotides, the CDR3 is TGTGCCAGCAGTTATTCAAGCACGGGACAGGATAATGAAAAACTGTTTTTT.

The sample holds a few counts of this clonotype. The chain joins TRBV15 to TRBJ2-1, with D perhaps TRBD1 or TRBD2 (5 bases each). CDR3 size: 14 residues. V was cut by 5 bases and J by 6 bases, with 14 bases left in between. Germline V gene lookup returns CDR1 LNHNV and CDR2 YYDKDF (reference sequence). The CDR3, as DNA: TGTGCCACCAGCCAAGTGGGGGAGAGCAATGAGCAGTTCTTC. Its translation: CATSQVGESNEQFF.

The chain recombines TRBV6-1 with TRBJ1-5; the match to TRBD1 covers 12 bases. Trimming cost V 6 bases and J 6 bases; bases outside gene matches: 6. Germline loops: CDR1 MNHNS, CDR2 SASEGT. The CDR3 runs to 15 residues. As DNA, the CDR3 is TGTGCCAGCAGAAGGGACAGGGGGCTTACTCAGCCCCAGCATTTT. Translating gives CASRRDRGLTQPQHF.

This chain joins TRBV4-1 and TRBJ2-7; TRBD2 matches at 9 bases. The CDR3 covers 16 residues. Germline CDR1 is MGHRA and CDR2 is YSYEKL. The junction had 11 bases not matched to a gene; V was cut back by 3 bases and J by 5 bases. CDR3 in amino acids: CASSHQGLAGLHEQYF. The CDR3 DNA sequence: TGCGCCAGCAGCCACCAGGGCCTAGCGGGACTTCACGAGCAGTACTTC.

This clonotype was detected ten times or more. The chain combines TRBV5-1 with TRBJ2-5; D uncertain. Trimming removed 0 bases from V and 0 bases from J, with 9 bases in between. Germline V gene lookup returns CDR1 SGHRS and CDR2 YFSETQ. The CDR3 covers 15 residues. The DNA of the CDR3 is TGCGCCAGCAGCTTGGGGGATGCGTACCAAGAGACCCAGTACTTC. Its protein is CASSLGDAYQETQYF.

V is TRBV7-6 and J is TRBJ2-2; no reliable D call. V was shortened by 1 base and J by 1 base, with 16 bases between the two germline ends. CDR1 and CDR2 (germline): SGHVS, FNYEAQ. The CDR3 sequence is 18 residues long. The CDR3 coding sequence is TGTGCCAGCAGCTTAGGCCCTACGGCTTTTCGGAACACCGGGGAGCTGTTTTTT. It is translated as CASSLGPTAFRNTGELFF.

The rearrangement uses TRBV7-2 and TRBJ2-7; D gene ambiguous. Germline V gene lookup returns CDR1 SGHTA and CDR2 FQGNSA. The V and J ends lost 3 bases and 5 bases respectively, with 8 bases between them. The CDR3 runs 12 residues. As DNA, the CDR3 is TGTGCCAGCAGCTTTTTCTTCGACGAGCAGTACTTC. It is translated as CASSFFFDEQYF.

The V gene is TRBV27, the J gene TRBJ2-1; no clear D gene. The CDR3 runs 13 residues. Deletions cut 8 bases from V and 4 bases from J, with 12 bases between. CDR1 and CDR2 (germline): MNHEY, SMNVEV (reference sequence). CDR3: CASAREGYNEQFF. The CDR3 region has the DNA TGTGCCAGCGCAAGGGAAGGATACAATGAGCAGTTCTTC.